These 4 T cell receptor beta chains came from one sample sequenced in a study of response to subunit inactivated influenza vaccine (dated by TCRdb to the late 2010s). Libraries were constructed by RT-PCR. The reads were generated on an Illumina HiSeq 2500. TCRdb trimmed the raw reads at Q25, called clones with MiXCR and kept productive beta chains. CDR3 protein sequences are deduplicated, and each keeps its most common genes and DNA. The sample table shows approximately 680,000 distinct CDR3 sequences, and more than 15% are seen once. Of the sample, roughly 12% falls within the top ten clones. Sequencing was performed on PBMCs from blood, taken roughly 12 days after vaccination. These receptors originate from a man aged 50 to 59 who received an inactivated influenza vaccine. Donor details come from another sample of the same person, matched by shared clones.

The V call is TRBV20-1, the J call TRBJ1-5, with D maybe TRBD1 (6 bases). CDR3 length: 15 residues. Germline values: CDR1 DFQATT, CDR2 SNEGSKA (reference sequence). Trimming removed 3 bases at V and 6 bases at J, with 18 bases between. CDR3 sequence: CSASEWGRGSQPQHF. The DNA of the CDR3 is TGCAGTGCTAGCGAGTGGGGGCGGGGTAGTCAGCCCCAGCATTTT.

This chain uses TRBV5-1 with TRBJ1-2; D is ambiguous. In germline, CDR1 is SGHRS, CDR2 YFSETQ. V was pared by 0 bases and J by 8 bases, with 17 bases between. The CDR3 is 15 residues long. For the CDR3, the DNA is TGCGCCAGCAGCTTGGGGTCGACCCGGGATCGAGGCTACACCTTC. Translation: CASSLGSTRDRGYTF.

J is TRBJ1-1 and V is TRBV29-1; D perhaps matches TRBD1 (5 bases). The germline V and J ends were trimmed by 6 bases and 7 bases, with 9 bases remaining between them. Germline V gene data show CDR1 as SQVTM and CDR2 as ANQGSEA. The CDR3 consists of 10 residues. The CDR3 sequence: CSVGQREAFF. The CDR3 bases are TGCAGCGTCGGACAACGTGAAGCTTTCTTT.

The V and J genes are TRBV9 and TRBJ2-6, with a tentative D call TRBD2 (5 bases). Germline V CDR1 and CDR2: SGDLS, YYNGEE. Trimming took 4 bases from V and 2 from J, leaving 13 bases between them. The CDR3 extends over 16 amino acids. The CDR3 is CASSSGEAAGANVLTF. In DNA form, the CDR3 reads TGTGCCAGCAGCTCCGGGGAAGCGGCTGGGGCCAACGTCCTGACTTTC.